The source of this T cell receptor beta chain is a study of T cell responses to AZD1222 COVID-19 vaccine. The overall study: Analyses pooled second doses at about 4 or about 12 weeks.

Comments on this clone: As yet, its antigen is unknown.

Sequenced by immunoSEQ multiplex PCR; TCRdb stores in-frame clones only, minus some. The table records 150,000 to 200,000 clones, just over 90% of them present only once. Study findings and constraints: Among the donors, most were white British and more were female, and clonal diversity was possibly underestimated. Only a handful of AZD1222 recipients, roughly six in all, had baseline seropositivity.

Trimming cost V 0 bases and J 12 bases; bases outside gene matches: 11. Germline V gives CDR1 SGHDT, CDR2 YYEEEE. There are 15 residues in the CDR3. This clonotype originated in an adult in good health. The sequencing here drew on peripheral blood, taken on day 0 of AZD1222 vaccination. The chain links TRBV5-6 to TRBJ2-1, with TRBD2 identical over 8 bases. CDR3 in amino acids: CASSLAGGAGAGQFF. In nucleotides, the CDR3 is TGTGCCAGCAGCTTGGCCGGGGGGGCCGGGGCTGGGCAGTTCTTC.